The 15 T cell receptor beta chains below come from one sample, sequenced in a study of early T cells in non-severe SARS-CoV-2 infection. TCRdb recomputed calls from the 5' RACE reads with MiXCR, one row per CDR3 protein. The sample shows under 95,000 distinct CDR3 sequences, 14% to 15% of them seen only once. Input material: whole blood. The source of these receptors is an adult who was a healthcare worker with PCR-confirmed SARS-CoV-2 infection or an uninfected control (not recorded which).

The chain employs TRBV20-1 and TRBJ2-7; 10 bases line up with TRBD2. The V and J ends lost 6 bases and 4 bases, in that order; junction bases with no gene match: 6. Per the germline V gene, CDR1 is DFQATT and CDR2 is SNEGSKA (reference sequence). The CDR3 runs 13 residues. CDR3 amino acids: CSAEAGGKYEQYF. The CDR3, as DNA: TGCAGTGCGGAAGCGGGGGGGAAGTACGAGCAGTACTTC.

This clonotype occurred many times. The V gene is TRBV28, the J gene TRBJ1-2; D call uncertain. CDR1 MDHEN and CDR2 SYDVKM come from the germline V gene. V was trimmed by 5 bases and J by 6 bases, leaving 10 bases between them. This CDR3 has 12 amino acids. Written as DNA, the CDR3 is TGTGCCAGCAGTCCGGCTGGGGATGGCTACACCTTC. Amino acid sequence: CASSPAGDGYTF.

This clonotype has a count of ten or more. The V and J genes are TRBV29-1 and TRBJ2-1; perhaps TRBD2 as D (6 bases). Germline lookup yields CDR1 SQVTM and CDR2 ANQGSEA. CDR3 size: 14 residues. Trimming took off 5 bases at V and 3 bases at J, with 14 bases between the two ends. This CDR3 is CSVNSGDDYNEQFF. DNA of the CDR3: TGCAGCGTTAATTCGGGGGATGACTACAATGAGCAGTTCTTC.

V and J are TRBV2 and TRBJ2-1; D uncertain. Germline CDR1 SNHLY, CDR2 FYNNEI. The CDR3 contains 12 residues. Deletions cut 5 bases from V and 7 bases from J, with 9 bases between. For the CDR3, the DNA is TGTGCCAGCAGTTCCGTTTGGAATGAGCAGTTCTTC. The encoded protein is CASSSVWNEQFF.

This clonotype turned up a few times. The rearrangement links TRBV5-4 to TRBJ2-1, with 8 bases that match TRBD2. The CDR3 is 15 residues long. Trimming cost V 3 bases and J 9 bases; bases outside gene matches: 11. Germline CDR1 and CDR2: SGHNT and YYREEE (reference sequence). The chain's CDR3 is CASSSPGLGTGEQFF. CDR3 nucleotide sequence: TGTGCCAGCAGCTCACCGGGACTAGGAACTGGTGAGCAGTTCTTC. Drawing the rest from reference TRBV5-4 and TRBJ2-1, the complete variable domain is ETGVTQSPTHLIKTRGQQVTLRCSSQSGHNTVSWYQQALGQGPQFIFQYYREEENGRGNFPPRFSGLQFPNYSSELNVNALELDDSALYLCASSSPGLGTGEQFFGPGTRLTVL.

This clonotype was seen ten or more times. Written as DNA, the CDR3 is TGCAGTGCCCGGACTAGCGTACCCTCCTACGAGCAGTACTTC. It translates to CSARTSVPSYEQYF. The chain has TRBV20-1 and TRBJ2-7; TRBD2 matches 9 bases. The length of the CDR3 is 14 residues. Germline lookup yields CDR1 DFQATT and CDR2 SNEGSKA (reference sequence). Trimming removed 6 bases from V and 0 bases from J; junction bases left unmatched: 6.

In its sample, this clonotype was seen once. The chain employs TRBV27 and TRBJ2-3; the match to TRBD2 covers 12 bases. The length of the CDR3 is 15 residues. CDR1 is MNHEY, CDR2 SMNVEV, per germline (reference sequence). The V and J ends lost 9 bases and 1 base, in that order; junction bases with no gene match: 5. CDR3 loop: CASSTSGRRTDTQYF. CDR3 coding DNA: TGTGCCAGTTCCACTAGCGGGAGGCGCACAGATACGCAGTATTTT.

The table lists this clonotype with a few counts. The chain uses TRBV5-1 and TRBJ1-2, with D perhaps matching TRBD1 (6 bases). V gave up 3 bases and J gave up 0 bases, with 9 bases separating them. Germline V gene sequence: CDR1 SGHRS, CDR2 YFSETQ. CDR3 length: 14 residues. The CDR3 nucleotides are TGCGCCAGCAGCTCCCGGACAGCTAACTATGGCTACACCTTC. Protein sequence: CASSSRTANYGYTF.

This clonotype was detected many times. This rearrangement joins TRBV18 to TRBJ2-7, with 7 bases fitting TRBD1. The CDR3 is made up of 13 amino acids. V shed 3 bases, J shed 6 bases, and the junction held 5 bases outside the gene matches. The V gene's germline CDR1 is KGHSH and CDR2 LQKENI. For the CDR3, the DNA is TGTGCCAGCTCACCCTCCACAGGGGCCGAGCAGTACTTC. It specifies CASSPSTGAEQYF.

This clonotype occurred many times. CDR3 region: CASSGGTGYVGYEQYF. The DNA for the CDR3 is TGTGCCAGCAGTGGCGGGACAGGGTACGTGGGCTACGAGCAGTACTTC. This chain uses TRBV2 with TRBJ2-7, with TRBD1 matching over 9 bases. V lost 4 bases to trimming and J lost 3 bases; unmatched junction nucleotides: 10. Germline-derived CDR1 and CDR2 are SNHLY and FYNNEI. This CDR3 has 16 amino acids.

This clonotype was picked up a small number of times. The chain uses TRBV25-1 and TRBJ2-1, with a weak D call TRBD2 (6 bases). The CDR3 length is 15 residues. V was pared by 6 bases and J by 2 bases, with 14 bases between. Germline V CDR1 and CDR2: MGHDK, SYGVNS. CDR3 DNA: TGTGCCAGCAGCGGGACTCTCAATACCTACAATGAGCAGTTCTTC. It yields the protein CASSGTLNTYNEQFF.

This clonotype was recorded many times. The gene calls are TRBV6-6 and TRBJ2-7; 10 bases line up with TRBD2. The CDR3 is 14 amino acids. The germline CDR1 and CDR2 sequences are MNHNY and SVGAGI (reference sequence). Losses at the gene ends were 6 bases for V and 0 bases for J; bases not matched to a gene: 2. The CDR3 DNA reads as TGTGCCAGCAGACTAGCGGGACCCTCCTACGAGCAGTACTTC. It is translated as CASRLAGPSYEQYF.

This clonotype was counted a few times. The chain is built from TRBV7-6 and TRBJ2-5; no clear D gene. The CDR3 has 12 residues. Germline CDR1 and CDR2: SGHVS and FNYEAQ. The ends were cut back, 2 bases at V and 6 bases at J, with 7 bases in the middle. The chain's CDR3 is CASSLPQKTQYF. DNA for the CDR3: TGTGCCAGCAGCTTACCTCAAAAGACCCAGTACTTC.

This sequence joins TRBV20-1 and TRBJ2-7; TRBD1 matches 9 bases. This CDR3 has 15 amino acids. Germline CDR1 is DFQATT and CDR2 is SNEGSKA (reference sequence). Losses at the gene ends were 4 bases for V and 2 bases for J; bases not matched to a gene: 9. CDR3 in DNA: TGCAGTGCTATGGACCCGGGACAGGGTCCCTACGAGCAGTACTTC. Its protein is CSAMDPGQGPYEQYF.

This clonotype was found a few times. This rearrangement joins TRBV20-1 to TRBJ2-7; TRBD2 aligns across 13 bases. J gave up 3 bases and V 6 bases, and 14 bases lay outside the gene matches. Germline values: CDR1 DFQATT, CDR2 SNEGSKA (reference sequence). The CDR3 is 17 amino acids. The CDR3 loop is CSAENPLAGGPLYEQYF. The CDR3 DNA sequence: TGCAGTGCCGAGAACCCACTAGCGGGAGGGCCCCTCTACGAGCAGTACTTC.